This T cell receptor (beta chain) was obtained from a study of response to subunit inactivated influenza vaccine. Notes on the study in general: That few new T cells are recruited by each seasonal influenza vaccination was the authors' suggestion.

Remarks on this clonotype: The antigen remains unidentified.

TCRdb passed the RT-PCR reads through MiXCR, listing each CDR3 protein once. The sample lists more than 700,000 distinct CDR3 sequences, around 20% occurring once. The source was PBMCs from blood, collected 5 days after vaccination. The TCR originated in a man aged 50 or older who received an inactivated influenza vaccine.

DNA of the CDR3: TGTGCCAGCAGCTTATTCACTAGCGGGGGAATCACAGATACGCAGTATTTT. Residues: CASSLFTSGGITDTQYF. The rearrangement links TRBV7-2 to TRBJ2-3, with 11 bases lining up with TRBD2. V shed 2 bases, J shed 2 bases, and the junction held 6 bases outside the gene matches. CDR1 SGHTA and CDR2 FQGNSA come from the germline V gene. The CDR3 is 17 amino acids.